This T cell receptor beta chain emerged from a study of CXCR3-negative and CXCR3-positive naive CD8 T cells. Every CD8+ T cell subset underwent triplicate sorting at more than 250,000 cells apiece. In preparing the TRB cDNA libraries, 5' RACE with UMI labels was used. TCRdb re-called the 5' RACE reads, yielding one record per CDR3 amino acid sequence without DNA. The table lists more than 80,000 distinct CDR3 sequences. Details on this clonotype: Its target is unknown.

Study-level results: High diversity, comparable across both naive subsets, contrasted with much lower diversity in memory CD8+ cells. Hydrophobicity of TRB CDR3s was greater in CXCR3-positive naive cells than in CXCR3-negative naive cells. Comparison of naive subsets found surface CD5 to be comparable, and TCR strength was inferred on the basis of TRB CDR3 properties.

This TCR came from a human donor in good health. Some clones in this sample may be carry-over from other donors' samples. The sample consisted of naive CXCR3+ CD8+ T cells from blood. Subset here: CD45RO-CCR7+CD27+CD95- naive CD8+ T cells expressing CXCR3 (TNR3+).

CDR3 protein: CASSLPPPGSLSSYEQYF. The chain couples TRBV28 to TRBJ2-7; TCRdb returns TRBD1, unconfirmable since there is no DNA. This CDR3 is 18 amino acids long. Germline CDR1 MDHEN, CDR2 SYDVKM.